This T cell receptor (beta chain) stems from a study of T-cell memory formation after mild COVID-19. V was shortened by 7 bases and J by 5 bases, with 17 bases between the two germline ends. This CDR3 comprises 14 residues. TCRdb ran MiXCR on the 5' RACE reads and lists one entry per CDR3 protein. The data hold hundreds of thousands of distinct CDR3 sequences, with approximately 20% observed a single time. Study-wide results and caveats: Most CD4+ clones that shrank were in CM and EM, while CD8+ ones turned up in EMRA.

This clonotype was seen a few times. No antigen is known for it. The specimen sequenced was PBMCs or a T cell subset sorted from them (not recorded which). The sequence came from an adult woman who had mild COVID-19 (a few samples of this study predate the infection). Cell type and time point are not known. The chain couples TRBV12-3 or TRBV12-4 to TRBJ2-5; D might be TRBD1 (6 bases). CDR3 sequence: CASTTQGSEETQYF. The CDR3 DNA is TGTGCCAGCACCACGCAGGGGAGTGAGGAGACCCAGTACTTC.